This note documents a single T cell receptor beta chain sequence. Methods used by the authors: Quantification of nucleated cells was approximated via reference gene primer amplification. Profiling relied on immunoSEQ multiplex PCR, and the TCRdb table lists in-frame clones only, not all of them. Clone size and V and J calls were adopted from that table, with D and trimming inferred from the DNA. The sample holds about 140,000 clones, around 80% seen once. Germline V gene data show CDR1 as SGHDT and CDR2 as YYEEEE. The CDR3 runs to 17 residues. Trimming at V came to 5 bases and at J to 7 bases, leaving 15 bases not matched to a gene. These data come from a study of blood T cell repertoires in COVID-19. About the research overall: COVID-19 samples from acute and convalescent phases originated in the United States, Italy and Spain. From T cells, B-cell-depleted T cells, or PBMCs came the material, which was cDNA or gDNA.

The receptor was derived from a man aged 55 to 70 with acute or convalescent COVID-19. J is TRBJ2-2 and V is TRBV5-6, with 9 bases matching TRBD2. The sample taken for sequencing was peripheral blood. The CDR3 is CASRSIALREGNGELFF. The CDR3 DNA follows: TGTGCCAGCAGATCTATTGCCCTGCGGGAGGGTAACGGGGAGCTGTTTTTT.